Below, 18 T cell receptor beta chains from the same sample are listed, as sequenced in a study of patients and donors after allogeneic stem cell transplantation. Via MiXCR, TCRdb re-called the RT-PCR reads, giving one row per CDR3 protein. The sample lists about 410,000 distinct CDR3 sequences; around 16% were seen once. Sample: blood, either unsorted or a sorted T cell fraction (not recorded which). The origin of the receptors is a human donor who was either an allogeneic HSCT recipient or a stem cell or donor lymphocyte infusion donor (not recorded which). It is not recorded whose cells these are; they may come from a transplant donor.

The chain links TRBV5-1 to TRBJ1-4; perhaps TRBD1 as D (5 bases). Trimming pared 4 bases from V and 4 bases from J, leaving 14 bases between. CDR3 length: 15 residues. From germline, CDR1 is SGHRS and CDR2 YFSETQ. This CDR3 is CASSTTGTFNEKLFF. CDR3 DNA sequence: TGCGCCAGCAGCACAACCGGGACCTTTAATGAAAAACTGTTTTTT.

V is TRBV6-1 and J is TRBJ2-5, with D uncertain. V lost 2 bases and J 5 bases, leaving 15 bases between the germline ends. CDR1 is MNHNS, CDR2 SASEGT, per germline. The CDR3 contains 15 residues. DNA for the CDR3: TGTGCCAGCAGTGAAACCCCACGACTCCGTGAGACCCAGTACTTC. It specifies CASSETPRLRETQYF.

This clonotype showed up just a few times. This chain uses TRBV15 with TRBJ2-7, with D perhaps matching TRBD1 or TRBD2 (5 bases each). The V gene lost 0 bases and the J gene lost 3 bases, with 12 bases spanning the gap. CDR1 and CDR2 (germline): LNHNV, YYDKDF (reference sequence). The CDR3 runs 15 residues. DNA for the CDR3: TGTGCCACCAGCAGAGATGGGGGAAGGGGCTACGAGCAGTACTTC. It specifies CATSRDGGRGYEQYF.

The rearrangement uses TRBV7-9 and TRBJ1-1; 10 bases are a match to TRBD1. CDR1 and CDR2 from the germline V gene are SEHNR and FQNEAQ (reference sequence). The CDR3 contains 17 residues. V lost 6 bases and J lost 1; bases outside the gene matches: 11. The CDR3 coding sequence is TGTGCCAGCAGATTGCCGGGACAGGGGTTTGGGAACACTGAAGCTTTCTTT. Translated, it gives CASRLPGQGFGNTEAFF.

The chain employs TRBV25-1 and TRBJ1-5; the D is unclear. V was pared by 4 bases and J by 5 bases, with 12 bases between. CDR1 is MGHDK, CDR2 SYGVNS, per germline. There are 14 residues in the CDR3. The CDR3 protein is CASSVGSGYQPQHF. For the CDR3, the DNA is TGTGCCAGCAGTGTCGGGAGTGGTTATCAGCCCCAGCATTTT.

The J gene is TRBJ1-2, the V gene TRBV24-1, with D uncertain. CDR1 is KGHDR, CDR2 SFDVKD, per germline. Between the trimmed V and J ends, which lost 3 bases and 3 bases, there was a span of 13 bases. This CDR3 is built from 15 residues. The CDR3 loop is CATSDGPAGDYGYTF. The CDR3 DNA reads TGTGCCACCAGTGATGGTCCCGCTGGGGACTATGGCTACACCTTC.

This clonotype occurred many times. J is TRBJ1-2 and V is TRBV12-3 or TRBV12-4, with a possible D match to TRBD1 (5 bases). V shed 8 bases and J shed 4 bases, with 14 bases lying between them. This CDR3 region has 13 residues. The CDR3 region is CASLPRDGYGYTF. CDR3 DNA sequence: TGTGCCAGCCTCCCACGGGACGGCTATGGCTACACCTTC.

This chain joins TRBV4-2 and TRBJ1-1; D is possibly TRBD1 (5 bases). This CDR3 has 14 residues. The V and J ends lost 3 bases and 11 bases respectively, with 19 bases between them. CDR1 is LGHNA and CDR2 is YNFKEQ in the germline V gene. The CDR3 bases are TGTGCCAGCAGCCACCAGGTATTGGGGCTTAGTGCTTTCTTT. It yields the protein CASSHQVLGLSAFF.

This clonotype was detected a few times. The chain links TRBV12-3 or TRBV12-4 to TRBJ1-2; no reliable D call. Trimming cost V 11 bases and J 4 bases, with 20 bases left between them. The CDR3 sequence is 14 residues long. In DNA form, the CDR3 reads TGTGCCGGCGCCTTCCCCATGCCCTTCTATGGCTACACCTTC. Translating gives CAGAFPMPFYGYTF.

Notes on this clonotype: This sequence may be a read error, since a much larger clone differs from it by one base. The chain recombines TRBV12-3 or TRBV12-4 with TRBJ2-5; 11 bases line up with TRBD2. The CDR3 is 16 residues long. V was clipped by 6 bases and J by 0 bases; unmatched bases: 6. This chain's CDR3 is CASRHTSGGYQETQYF. For the CDR3, the DNA is TGTGCCAGCAGGCATACTAGCGGGGGTTACCAAGAGACCCAGTACTTC.

This clonotype showed up just a few times. The CDR3, as DNA: TGTGCCAGCAGTTTACCCGTTATACAGGAGCAGTTCTTC. This gives the protein CASSLPVIQEQFF. The chain couples TRBV28 to TRBJ2-1; no clear D gene. There are 13 residues in the CDR3. CDR1 MDHEN and CDR2 SYDVKM come from the germline V gene. V was clipped by 2 bases and J by 10 bases, with 12 bases between them.

This rearrangement joins TRBV2 to TRBJ2-7, with 10 bases fitting TRBD2. Germline CDR1 and CDR2: SNHLY and FYNNEI. Trimming took 3 bases from V and 6 from J; bases not matched to a gene: 5. This CDR3 region has 14 residues. This CDR3 reads CASSDLAGASEQYF. The DNA of the CDR3 is TGTGCCAGCAGTGACCTAGCGGGAGCCAGCGAGCAGTACTTC.

This clonotype was seen a handful of times. The chain is built from TRBV2 and TRBJ2-7; the D is unclear. Germline V gene sequence: CDR1 SNHLY, CDR2 FYNNEI. The CDR3 has 15 residues. Trimming stripped 7 bases from V and 4 bases from J, with 20 bases between. Here the CDR3 reads CASTDLTALSYEQYF. CDR3 DNA: TGTGCCAGCACCGACCTGACCGCCCTCTCATACGAGCAGTACTTC.

A few counts support this clonotype. This chain uses TRBV5-1 with TRBJ1-2, with 8 bases lining up with TRBD1. The length of the CDR3 is 13 residues. Germline CDR1 and CDR2: SGHRS and YFSETQ. Trimming removed 4 bases from V and 5 bases from J; junction bases left unmatched: 4. The chain's CDR3 is CASSIGQGYGYTF. In DNA, the CDR3 is TGCGCCAGCAGCATAGGACAGGGATATGGCTACACCTTC.

The chain recombines TRBV11-2 with TRBJ1-2; D call uncertain. The germline CDR1 and CDR2 sequences are SGHAT and FQNNGV. The CDR3 length is 14 residues. The germline V and J ends were trimmed by 4 bases and 4 bases, with 13 bases remaining between them. CDR3 bases: TGTGCCAGCAGCTACCGTCGTGAAGGCTATGGCTACACCTTC. Protein product: CASSYRREGYGYTF.

V is TRBV9 and J is TRBJ2-7; 16 bases line up with TRBD2. Per germline, CDR1 SGDLS and CDR2 YYNGEE. The V and J ends lost 3 bases and 5 bases, in that order; junction bases with no gene match: 8. The CDR3 sequence is 17 residues long. CDR3 nucleotide sequence: TGTGCCAGCAGCGCGGGACTAGCGGGAGGGCCCCGGGACGAGCAGTACTTC. Protein sequence: CASSAGLAGGPRDEQYF.

This chain connects TRBV2 to TRBJ1-5; tentative D call: TRBD1 (6 bases). The CDR3 totals 15 residues. Trimming removed 6 bases from V and 3 bases from J, with 15 bases in between. Germline assignment: CDR1 SNHLY and CDR2 FYNNEI. The CDR3 nucleotides read TGTGCCAGCAGCATACCAACAGGGACCAATCAGCCCCAGCATTTT. Amino acids: CASSIPTGTNQPQHF.

This clonotype turned up a few times. This chain's CDR3 is CASRDRGLKRRNTEAFF. CDR3 DNA sequence: TGTGCCAGCAGGGACAGGGGGCTCAAGAGGCGGAACACTGAAGCTTTCTTT. The V call is TRBV6-2 or TRBV6-3, the J call TRBJ1-1, with TRBD1 matching over 11 bases. The V and J ends lost 6 bases and 1 base, in that order; junction bases with no gene match: 10. The CDR3 covers 17 residues. Germline lookup yields CDR1 MNHEY and CDR2 SVGEGT.